This TCR beta chain was observed in a study of T-cell memory formation after mild COVID-19. About the study: TCR clusters were mostly donor specific. Study findings and constraints: Among clones peaking at day 37 in the second wave, SARS-CoV-2 specificity remained unconfirmed. Within pre-infection memory, some responding clones were found, suggesting cross-reactive memory joined.

About this clonotype itself: Its antigen remains unidentified.

TCRdb used MiXCR to reprocess the 5' RACE reads, holding one entry per CDR3 protein. The sample contains 400,000 to 550,000 distinct CDR3 sequences, roughly 25% of which appear only once. The CDR3 covers 15 residues. V was pared by 7 bases and J by 0 bases, with 15 bases between. Sequencing was done on a sample of PBMCs or a T cell subset sorted from them (not recorded which). V is TRBV12-3 or TRBV12-4 and J is TRBJ1-2; D is perhaps TRBD1 (5 bases). The receptor was isolated from an adult woman who had mild COVID-19 (a few samples of this study predate the infection). Cell type and time point are not known. Written as DNA, the CDR3 is TGTGCCAGCACCCTGGGGGGTGCCGCTAACTATGGCTACACCTTC. Translated, it gives CASTLGGAANYGYTF.